This T cell receptor (beta chain) comes out of a study of T cells in Graves' hyperthyroidism and ophthalmopathy. Overall study results and limits: Before onset, ophthalmopathy was predicted by the model a median roughly 6.4 months earlier.

Germline V lookup: CDR1 DFQATT, CDR2 SNEGSKA (reference sequence). Trimming at V came to 5 bases and at J to 3 bases, leaving 6 bases not matched to a gene. The CDR3 consists of 13 residues. This clonotype was recorded at least ten times. Its antigen is unknown. TCR beta CDR3 region amplification was performed from RNA transcripts. HTBI primers drove first-round RT-PCR of the TCR CDR3. TCRdb reanalysed the multiplex PCR reads using MiXCR and keeps one entry per CDR3 protein. This table holds approximately 420,000 distinct CDR3 sequences, approximately 15% found once. Sequences were obtained from blood. This chain links TRBV20-1 with TRBJ2-7; 8 bases align to TRBD1. The receptor was derived from a young woman with Graves' hyperthyroidism. The DNA of the CDR3 is TGCAGTGCTCCGGGACAGGTTATCTACGAGCAGTACTTC. Translated: CSAPGQVIYEQYF.